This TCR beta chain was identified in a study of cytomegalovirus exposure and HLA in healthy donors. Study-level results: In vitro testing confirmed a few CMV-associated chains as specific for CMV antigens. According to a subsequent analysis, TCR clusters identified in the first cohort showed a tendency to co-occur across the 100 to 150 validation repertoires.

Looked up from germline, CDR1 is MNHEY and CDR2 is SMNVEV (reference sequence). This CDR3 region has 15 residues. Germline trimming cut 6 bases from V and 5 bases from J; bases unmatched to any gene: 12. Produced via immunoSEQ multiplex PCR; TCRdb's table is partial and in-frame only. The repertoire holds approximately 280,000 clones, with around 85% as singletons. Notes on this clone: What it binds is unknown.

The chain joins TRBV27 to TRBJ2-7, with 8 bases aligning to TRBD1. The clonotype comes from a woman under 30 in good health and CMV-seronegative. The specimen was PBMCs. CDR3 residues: CASRREDRVSNEQYF. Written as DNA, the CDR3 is TGTGCCAGCAGGAGAGAGGACAGGGTTAGTAACGAGCAGTACTTC.